The T cell receptor (beta chain) described here comes from a study of shared clonotypes between healthy human individuals (dated by TCRdb to between 2020 and 2021). Notes on the research overall: A couple of women and a few men aged 18 to 49 years were included in the cohort. Per donor, three plates each were used for CD4 naive and CD4 memory, two for CD8 naive, and one for CD8 memory. The study deeply sequenced blood TCR repertoires of about 5 healthy adults to estimate repertoire size and the extent of clonotype sharing between individuals. To increase sequencing depth and limit assay-specific biases, TCR repertoire library preparation and sequencing were carried out by different laboratories using diverse techniques. Each donor's leukapheresis produced roughly between roughly 0.85 and 9.5 billion PBMCs.

Measured from the cysteine to the phenylalanine, the CDR3 is 16 residues long. Here the CDR3 DNA is all that survives: 48 bases in frame from base 1. The germline V gene (reference sequence) provides CDR1 MNHEY and CDR2 SMNVEV. V drops 5 bases and J drops 4 bases, leaving 20 bases in between. Using the deep immunoSEQ assay, TCR CDR3 regions were amplified from genomic DNA by multiplex PCR. Extracted genomic DNA from each cell subset was distributed evenly across all wells of several immunoSEQ 96-well plates, and each plate was treated as a replicate. Each replicate PCR for sorted subsets received approximately 200 ng genomic DNA, equal to 28,000 or so T cell genomes. Purified libraries were quantified with a Qubit 3.0 fluorometer, sized on a Bioanalyzer 2100, and re-quantified with the KAPA Library Quantification kit. A separate single-read 150-cycle Illumina NextSeq 550 flow cell was used to sequence each immunoSEQ 96-well plate. In the original analysis: Because the immunoSEQ output included only junctional sequences and no quality scores, the filtering could not be the same as the filtering used for full-length reads. To assign V/J genes and CDR3, sequences were annotated against IMGT germline references using PyIR, a Python wrapper for IgBLAST v1.9. Reads were removed for weak V/J assignments (E-value above 1e-6), missing CDR3, stop codons, out-of-frame junctions, or ambiguous translated residues. A V3J clonotype was defined by an identical inferred V gene, J gene, and CDR3 amino acid sequence. The percentage overlap between two repertoires was calculated by dividing the number of shared unique clonotypes by the size of the smaller repertoire. Three approaches were used to assess repertoire richness: RTK rarefaction, the Chao1 estimator, and Recon v2.1 estimates of unobserved clonotypes. Generation probabilities were computed with OLGA for all TCRbeta clonotypes obtained by the gDNA method from four donors. Entries here come from immuneACCESS through TCRdb and include only in-frame sequences with V and J called. Some clones fail to appear in such tables; in the studies checked, an unresolved V gene covers under half of the shortfall, and the cause of the remainder is unknown. The V and J calls and clone size come from that table; D and trimming were worked out from the DNA. In all, the sample holds over 2 million clones, and approximately 94% of those were seen once. The top ten constitute 0.9% to 1.3% of the sample.

CD8 naive samples consisted of CD45RO-negative cells that were positively selected for CCR7, yielding a CD45RA+CCR7+ population without TemRA cells. The donors were healthy, HIV-negative adults who had no recently reported acute infections or vaccinations. Every donor was a Caucasian adult residing in Nashville, Tennessee, USA. Blood was obtained by leukapheresis, after which PBMCs were separated by Ficoll-Histopaque density gradient centrifugation and cryopreserved in liquid nitrogen vapor phase. Purity and quantity of every magnetically sorted T cell population were checked by analytical flow cytometry. Each sorted fraction had its genomic DNA isolated and then quantified by UV absorbance on a Nanodrop 2000c. The paper as a whole reports these results and caveats: Sampling was limited to blood, and TCR repertoires in tissue likely differ from TCR repertoires in blood. Across a handful of donors, approximately 4.6% of naive CD4, roughly 3.5% of naive CD8, around 2.1% of memory CD4, and under 0.45% of memory CD8 clonotypes were shared. Incomplete sequencing was indicated by rarefaction of sorted-subset datasets, despite the large sequencing depth. Pairwise subsampling indicated that sequencing depth was expected to affect the degree of clonotype sharing among donors. The small number of donors limited the genetic and exposure-history diversity represented. Compared with non-shared clonotypes, the clonotypes found in all four sorted-subset donors had higher generation probabilities. Naive subsets generally had larger estimated clonotype richness than memory subsets.

Concerning this clone itself: The antigen it binds to is not known. No base qualities exist here, and no much larger clone lies one base off it.

The V and J genes are TRBV27 and TRBJ1-2; matching of 5 bases hints at TRBD1 as the D gene. Sequenced input: naive CD8+ T cells sorted from blood. Taken with the paper, the label for cell subset or site translates to: CD45RA+CCR7+. The receptor comes from a man younger than 35 in good health. The CDR3 region: CASSPSSGEIGYGYTF. The DNA sequence follows: TGTGCCAGCAGTCCCTCGTCGGGGGAAATTGGCTATGGCTACACCTTC.